The 6 T cell receptor beta chains reported below all come from one sample, sequenced in a study of Graves' ophthalmopathy and Graves' hyperthyroidism. Beta-chain TCR CDR3 regions were amplified from RNA transcripts. First-round RT-PCR with HTBI primers preceded a second-round multiplex PCR. TCRdb re-called the multiplex PCR reads with MiXCR, one entry per CDR3 protein. The sample holds hundreds of thousands of distinct CDR3 sequences, 15% seen once. Material: peripheral blood. Receptors originate from a woman younger than 30 with stable Graves' hyperthyroidism.

The table lists this clonotype with a few counts. The V gene is TRBV6-1, the J gene TRBJ1-1; D ambiguous. Trimming removed 0 bases from V and 5 bases from J, with 7 bases in between. CDR3 size: 13 residues. The V gene's germline CDR1 is MNHNS and CDR2 SASEGT. For the CDR3, the DNA is TGTGCCAGCAGTGAAGCGGCGCAGACTGAAGCTTTCTTT. Its protein product is CASSEAAQTEAFF.

In this sample, this clonotype turned up many times. V gene TRBV5-1 combines with J gene TRBJ2-5; possibly TRBD1 or TRBD2 for D (5 bases each). Germline V lookup: CDR1 SGHRS, CDR2 YFSETQ. V was pared by 1 base and J by 7 bases, with 17 bases between. This CDR3 contains 15 residues. The CDR3 DNA reads as TGCGCCAGCAGCTTGAGGCAGGACATCGGAGGGACCCAGTACTTC. This encodes CASSLRQDIGGTQYF.

This clonotype was seen at least ten times. The chain is built from TRBV19 and TRBJ2-5; 7 bases line up with TRBD2. Germline V lookup: CDR1 LNHDA, CDR2 SQIVND (reference sequence). After removal of 1 base from V and 3 bases from J, the junction contained 11 bases not matched to a gene. CDR3 length equals 17 residues. The CDR3 sequence is CASSIGPLGGTKETQYF. CDR3 in DNA: TGTGCCAGTAGTATAGGGCCCCTCGGGGGGACGAAAGAGACCCAGTACTTC.

This clonotype was seen ten or more times. This chain uses TRBV10-3 with TRBJ1-5, with 7 positions matching TRBD1. Germline V gene sequence: CDR1 ENHRY, CDR2 SYGVKD. The CDR3 covers 16 residues. V was pared by 4 bases and J by 3 bases, with 9 bases of the junction left unmatched. In DNA, the CDR3 is TGTGCCATCAGTGTTGGGGACAGTCTACTCAATCAGCCCCAGCATTTT. Its protein product is CAISVGDSLLNQPQHF.

The sample holds many counts of this clonotype. This chain connects TRBV27 to TRBJ2-7; D is uncertain. The CDR3 has 16 residues. Germline assignment: CDR1 MNHEY and CDR2 SMNVEV (reference sequence). The V end lost 7 bases, the J end lost 0 bases, and 19 bases lay between the germline ends. The CDR3 loop reads CASNPLGGRSSYEQYF. The CDR3 nucleotides read TGTGCCAGCAACCCACTGGGCGGCAGGAGCTCCTACGAGCAGTACTTC.

Many counts were recorded for this clonotype. J is TRBJ1-6 and V is TRBV6-1; 7 bases align to TRBD1. There are 17 residues in the CDR3. J lost 7 bases, V lost 4 bases, and 13 bases had no gene match. In germline, CDR1 is MNHNS, CDR2 SASEGT. CDR3 DNA: TGTGCCAGCAGTGGGGACGGACACAGGGGCGGCAATTCACCCCTCCACTTT. Translation gives CASSGDGHRGGNSPLHF.